This passage covers 16 T cell receptor beta chains from one sample sequenced in a study of type 1 and type 2 diabetes patients. Amplification started from genomic DNA. The TCR beta CDR3 region was amplified using 30 forward and 13 reverse primers. From the multiplex PCR reads, TCRdb called clonotypes with MiXCR, one entry per CDR3 protein. Here the sample spans fewer than 350,000 distinct CDR3 sequences, approximately 45% being singletons. Sequenced sample: peripheral blood mononuclear cells (PBMCs). Receptors were obtained from a man aged 18-30 years with type 2 diabetes.

This clonotype was seen more than once but under ten times. The rearrangement links TRBV12-3 or TRBV12-4 to TRBJ1-2, with TRBD1 as a possible D gene (5 bases). This CDR3 is 12 amino acids long. Trimming pared 6 bases from V and 7 bases from J, leaving 12 bases between. CDR3 DNA: TGTGCCAGCAGCCATTTGACAGCTGGCTACACCTTC. This codes for CASSHLTAGYTF.

J is TRBJ2-7 and V is TRBV7-9; 9 positions agree with TRBD1. V was pared by 1 base and J by 3 bases, with 4 bases of the junction left unmatched. Germline CDR1 reads SEHNR; CDR2 reads FQNEAQ (reference sequence). The length of the CDR3 is 15 residues. CDR3 amino acids: CASSLGTGEVYEQYF. The CDR3 DNA follows: TGTGCCAGCAGCTTAGGGACAGGGGAGGTCTACGAGCAGTACTTC.

The CDR3 DNA follows: TGTGCCAGCAGTTCTAGACTAGCGGGAGGGCTGGAGACCCAGTACTTC. Protein sequence: CASSSRLAGGLETQYF. The V call is TRBV6-5, the J call TRBJ2-5, with 14 positions matching TRBD2. V was clipped by 4 bases and J by 5 bases; unmatched bases: 6. There are 16 residues in the CDR3. Germline lookup yields CDR1 MNHEY and CDR2 SVGAGI.

CDR3 loop: CASSLHPPNSPLHF. The DNA of the CDR3 is TGTGCCAGCAGCTTACACCCTCCTAATTCACCCCTCCACTTT. The gene calls are TRBV7-2 and TRBJ1-6; D unclear. Trimming removed 2 bases at V and 6 bases at J, with 8 bases between. The CDR3 consists of 14 residues. Germline assignment: CDR1 SGHTA and CDR2 FQGNSA.

The chain uses TRBV30 and TRBJ1-2; D might be TRBD1 (5 bases). The CDR3 runs to 14 residues. V was clipped by 1 base and J by 5 bases, with 14 bases between them. Germline V lookup: CDR1 GTSNPN, CDR2 SVGIG (reference sequence). CDR3 coding DNA: TGTGCCTGGAGTGAAAGGTGGGGCGGTTATGGCTACACCTTC. This translates into CAWSERWGGYGYTF. The variable domain in full, with the rest retrieved from reference TRBV30 and TRBJ1-2, is SQTIHQWPATLVQPVGSPLSLECTVEGTSNPNLYWYRQAAGRGLQLLFYSVGIGQISSEVPQNLSASRPQDRQFILSSKKLLLSDSGFYLCAWSERWGGYGYTFGSGTRLTVV.

The J gene is TRBJ2-7, the V gene TRBV2; D is unclear. CDR3 length: 16 residues. The ends were cut back, 5 bases at V and 3 bases at J, with 20 bases in the middle. From germline, CDR1 is SNHLY and CDR2 FYNNEI. In DNA, the CDR3 is TGTGCCAGCAGTTCATCGGTAGAGACATACGACTACGAGCAGTACTTC. Amino acids: CASSSSVETYDYEQYF.

This clonotype was detected a few times. V is TRBV29-1 and J is TRBJ2-7; TRBD2 matches 8 bases. V lost 3 bases, J lost 2 bases, and 3 bases stayed unmatched. This CDR3 is built from 13 residues. The germline V gene encodes CDR1 SQVTM and CDR2 ANQGSEA. Here the CDR3 DNA reads TGCAGCGTTGAGCTCGGGGGGGCCTACGAGCAGTACTTC. Translation: CSVELGGAYEQYF.

The rearrangement uses TRBV11-2 and TRBJ2-5; no clear D. The CDR3 has 18 amino acids. V lost 5 bases and J 2 bases, leaving 24 bases between the germline ends. Germline CDR1 SGHAT, CDR2 FQNNGV. In DNA form, the CDR3 reads TGTGCCAGCAGCCTAGTTCCCAACCTAGGAAGCCAACAAGAGACCCAGTACTTC. The encoded protein is CASSLVPNLGSQQETQYF.

The chain uses TRBV9 and TRBJ2-5, with TRBD2 matching 9 bases. The CDR3 spans 16 residues. Germline CDR1 SGDLS, CDR2 YYNGEE. After removal of 4 bases from V and 1 base from J, the junction contained 8 bases not matched to a gene. The CDR3 DNA sequence: TGTGCCAGCAGCTCTAGCGGGGCGATTTCCCAAGAGACCCAGTACTTC. It encodes CASSSSGAISQETQYF.

The rearrangement joins TRBV30 to TRBJ1-5, with a weak D call TRBD1 (5 bases). The CDR3 has 13 residues. Trimming removed 1 base at V and 3 bases at J, with 7 bases between. Germline V gene data show CDR1 as GTSNPN and CDR2 as SVGIG (reference sequence). The CDR3: CAWSGGDNQPQHF. In nucleotides, the CDR3 is TGTGCCTGGAGTGGAGGGGACAATCAGCCCCAGCATTTT.

The V call is TRBV12-3 or TRBV12-4, the J call TRBJ1-2; no clear D gene. The CDR3 contains 15 residues. Deletions cut 2 bases from V and 5 bases from J, with 15 bases between. In DNA form, the CDR3 reads TGTGCCAGCAGTTTATATCCGGGAACCAATTATGGCTACACCTTC. Its translation: CASSLYPGTNYGYTF.

The sample holds a few counts of this clonotype. The germline gene is not matched at one end of the junction; a read error may be the cause. The rearrangement uses TRBV10-1 and TRBJ1-4; 12 positions agree with TRBD1. The CDR3 length is 14 residues. Looked up from germline, CDR1 is WNHNN and CDR2 is SYGVQD (reference sequence). The CDR3 DNA is TGTGCCAGCAGGCGGGACAGGGGGCTTGAAAAACTGTTTTTT. Its translation is CASRRDRGLEKLFF.

This clonotype appeared a few times. V and J are TRBV29-1 and TRBJ2-1, with no clear D. The CDR3 contains 12 residues. The V gene lost 5 bases and the J gene lost 4 bases, with 9 bases spanning the gap. Germline V gives CDR1 SQVTM, CDR2 ANQGSEA. The CDR3 DNA reads as TGCAGCGTTATACAAACATACAATGAGCAGTTCTTC. Translated: CSVIQTYNEQFF.

On this clonotype: Since a much larger clone is just one base distant, this may be a read error. The chain recombines TRBV7-2 with TRBJ2-5; TRBD2 agrees at 11 bases. The CDR3 runs 14 residues. CDR1 is SGHTA and CDR2 is FQGNSA in the germline V gene. The CDR3 loop is CACSLGLAGETQYF. In DNA form, the CDR3 reads TGTGCCTGCAGCTTAGGACTAGCGGGAGAGACCCAGTACTTC. Full variable domain (remainder filled in from reference TRBV7-2 and TRBJ2-5): GAGVSQSPSNKVTEKGKDVELRCDPISGHTALYWYRQSLGQGLEFLIYFQGNSAPDKSGLPSDRFSAERTGGSVSTLTIQRTQQEDSAVYLCACSLGLAGETQYFGPGTRLLVL.

The table lists this clonotype with a few counts. The chain employs TRBV7-6 and TRBJ2-5; 7 positions agree with TRBD1. The V and J ends lost 3 bases and 2 bases, in that order; junction bases with no gene match: 3. This CDR3 is built from 14 residues. CDR1 and CDR2 from the germline V gene are SGHVS and FNYEAQ. Here the CDR3 reads CASSFGQVQETQYF. As DNA, the CDR3 is TGTGCCAGCAGCTTTGGACAGGTGCAAGAGACCCAGTACTTC.

This clonotype was found many times. This chain uses TRBV2 with TRBJ1-1; the D gene is possibly TRBD1 (5 bases). Trimming removed 5 bases from V and 3 bases from J, with 10 bases in between. The CDR3 has 13 amino acids. Germline lookup yields CDR1 SNHLY and CDR2 FYNNEI. This chain's CDR3 is CASSTDRHTEAFF. Here the CDR3 DNA reads TGTGCCAGCAGTACCGACAGACACACTGAAGCTTTCTTT.